This T cell receptor (beta chain) was captured by sequencing in a study of blood T cell repertoires in COVID-19. Study-wide context: The analysed material was cDNA or gDNA that came from T cells, B-cell-depleted T cells, or PBMCs.

Assay: immunoSEQ multiplex PCR; the TCRdb copy retains only in-frame clones and omits some. The top ten clones hold around 1.7% of a sample with approximately 300,000 clones, roughly 88% of them seen once. This CDR3 is 17 amino acids long. Losses at the gene ends were 5 bases for V and 6 bases for J; bases not matched to a gene: 14. Germline lookup yields CDR1 MNHEY and CDR2 SMNVEV (reference sequence). This clone was picked up a small number of times. This TCR derives from a woman in her forties or fifties with acute or convalescent COVID-19. The chain carries TRBV27 and TRBJ2-3; TRBD2 aligns across 10 bases. Sequenced material: peripheral blood. The chain's CDR3 is CASSPSGTSETGDTQYF. For the CDR3, the DNA is TGTGCCAGCAGTCCCTCCGGGACTAGCGAAACAGGGGATACGCAGTATTTT.